This record looks at one TCR beta chain sequence and its context. The data were obtained in a study of T cell responses to AZD1222 COVID-19 vaccine. Study as a whole: Combined were second doses at about 4 or about 12 weeks.

Clones were read by immunoSEQ multiplex PCR, and TCRdb kept only the in-frame ones, dropping some. The sample lists some 120,000 clones, approximately 90% seen once, with approximately 12% in the top ten. CDR1 and CDR2 from the germline V gene are SGHRS and YFSETQ. V lost 0 bases, J lost 7 bases, and 8 bases lay in between. This CDR3 is 14 amino acids long. V usage is TRBV5-1 and J usage is TRBJ1-6; a weak D match, TRBD1 (5 bases). The TCR originated in an adult in good health. The sequenced sample was peripheral blood, obtained on day 0 of AZD1222 vaccination. DNA for the CDR3: TGCGCCAGCAGCTTGGCCGGGGCCAATTCACCCCTCCACTTT. As protein: CASSLAGANSPLHF.